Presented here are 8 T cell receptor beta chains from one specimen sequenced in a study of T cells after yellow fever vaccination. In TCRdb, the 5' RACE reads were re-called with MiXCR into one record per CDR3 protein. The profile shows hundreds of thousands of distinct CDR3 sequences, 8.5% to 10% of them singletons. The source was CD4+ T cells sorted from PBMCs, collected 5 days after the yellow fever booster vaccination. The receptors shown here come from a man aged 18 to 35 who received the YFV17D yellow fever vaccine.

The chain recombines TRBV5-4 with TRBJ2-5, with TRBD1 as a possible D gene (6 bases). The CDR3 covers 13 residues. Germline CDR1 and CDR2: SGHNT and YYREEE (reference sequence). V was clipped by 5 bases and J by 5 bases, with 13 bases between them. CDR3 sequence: CASRDSPRETQYF. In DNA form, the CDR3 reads TGTGCCAGCAGGGACAGTCCACGGGAGACCCAGTACTTC.

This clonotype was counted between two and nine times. CDR3 bases: TGTGCTAGTGGGCCGGGACAGGGATCCTACGAGCAGTACTTC. It translates to CASGPGQGSYEQYF. The J gene is TRBJ2-7, the V gene TRBV12-5; 9 bases agree with TRBD1. Germline-derived CDR1 and CDR2 are LGHNT and FRNRAP. This CDR3 is built from 14 residues. The V gene end was trimmed by 6 bases and the J gene end by 1 base; junction bases not matched to a gene: 4.

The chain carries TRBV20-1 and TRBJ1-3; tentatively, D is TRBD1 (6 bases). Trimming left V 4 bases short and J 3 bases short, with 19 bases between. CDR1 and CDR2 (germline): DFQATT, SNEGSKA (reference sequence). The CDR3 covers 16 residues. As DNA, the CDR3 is TGCAGTGCTACAAAACGTCAGGGGCCCGGTGGAAACACCATATATTTT. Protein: CSATKRQGPGGNTIYF.

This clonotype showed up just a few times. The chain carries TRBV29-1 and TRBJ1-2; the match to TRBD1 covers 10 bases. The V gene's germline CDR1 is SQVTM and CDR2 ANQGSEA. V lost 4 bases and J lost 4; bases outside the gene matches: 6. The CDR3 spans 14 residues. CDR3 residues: CSVAGTGVFYGYTF. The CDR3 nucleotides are TGCAGCGTTGCCGGGACAGGGGTTTTCTATGGCTACACCTTC.

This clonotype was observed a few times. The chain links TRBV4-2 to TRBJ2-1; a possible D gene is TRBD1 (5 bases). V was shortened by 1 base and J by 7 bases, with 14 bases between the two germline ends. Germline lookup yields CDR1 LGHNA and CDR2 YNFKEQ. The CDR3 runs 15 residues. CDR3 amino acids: CASSQVAGSVNEQFF. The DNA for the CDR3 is TGTGCCAGCAGCCAAGTTGCAGGGTCCGTGAATGAGCAGTTCTTC.

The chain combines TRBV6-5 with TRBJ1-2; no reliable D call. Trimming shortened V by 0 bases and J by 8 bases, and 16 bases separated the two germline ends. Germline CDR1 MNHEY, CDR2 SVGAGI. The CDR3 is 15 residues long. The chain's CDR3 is CASSYSGRRSGGYTF. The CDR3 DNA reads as TGTGCCAGCAGTTACTCGGGCCGGCGATCGGGGGGCTACACCTTC.

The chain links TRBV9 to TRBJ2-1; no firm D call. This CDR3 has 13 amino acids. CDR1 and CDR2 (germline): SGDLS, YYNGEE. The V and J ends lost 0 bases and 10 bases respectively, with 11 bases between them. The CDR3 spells CASSVETSGEQFF. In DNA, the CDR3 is TGTGCCAGCAGCGTAGAAACGTCAGGCGAGCAGTTCTTC.

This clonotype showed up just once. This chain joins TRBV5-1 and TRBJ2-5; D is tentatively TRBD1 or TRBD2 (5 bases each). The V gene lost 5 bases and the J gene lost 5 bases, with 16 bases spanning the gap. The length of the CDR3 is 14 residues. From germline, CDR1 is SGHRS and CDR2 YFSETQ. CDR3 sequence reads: CASRQEGTRETQYF. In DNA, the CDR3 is TGCGCCAGCAGGCAAGAAGGGACGCGGGAGACCCAGTACTTC.